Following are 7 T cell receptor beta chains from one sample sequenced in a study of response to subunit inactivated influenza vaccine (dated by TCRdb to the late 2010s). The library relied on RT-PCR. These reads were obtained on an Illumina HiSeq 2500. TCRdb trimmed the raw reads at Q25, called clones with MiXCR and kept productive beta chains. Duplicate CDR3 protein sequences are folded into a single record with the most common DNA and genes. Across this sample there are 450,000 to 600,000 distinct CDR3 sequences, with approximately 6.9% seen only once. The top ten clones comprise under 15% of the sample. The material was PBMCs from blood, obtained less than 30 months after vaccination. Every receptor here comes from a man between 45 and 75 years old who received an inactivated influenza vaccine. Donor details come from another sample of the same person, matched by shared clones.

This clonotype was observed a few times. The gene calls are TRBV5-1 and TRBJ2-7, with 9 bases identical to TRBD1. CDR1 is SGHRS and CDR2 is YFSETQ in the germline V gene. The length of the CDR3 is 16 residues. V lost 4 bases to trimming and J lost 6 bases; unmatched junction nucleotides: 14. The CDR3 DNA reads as TGCGCCAGCAGCCAAAATCCGGGACAGGGTATCGGCGAGCAGTACTTC. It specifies CASSQNPGQGIGEQYF.

CDR3 sequence reads: CASSSWDRGIYEQYF. In nucleotides, the CDR3 is TGTGCCAGCAGCTCCTGGGACAGGGGGATCTACGAGCAGTACTTC. The chain carries TRBV7-2 and TRBJ2-7, with 11 bases identical to TRBD1. This CDR3 spans 15 amino acids. The V and J ends lost 4 bases and 3 bases, in that order; junction bases with no gene match: 5. The germline V gene encodes CDR1 SGHTA and CDR2 FQGNSA.

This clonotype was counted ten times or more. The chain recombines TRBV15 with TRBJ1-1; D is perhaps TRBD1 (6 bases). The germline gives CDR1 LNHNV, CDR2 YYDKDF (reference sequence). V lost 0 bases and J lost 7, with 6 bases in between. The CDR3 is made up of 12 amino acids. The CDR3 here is CATSRETGEAFF. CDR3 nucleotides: TGTGCCACCAGCAGAGAGACAGGTGAAGCTTTCTTT.

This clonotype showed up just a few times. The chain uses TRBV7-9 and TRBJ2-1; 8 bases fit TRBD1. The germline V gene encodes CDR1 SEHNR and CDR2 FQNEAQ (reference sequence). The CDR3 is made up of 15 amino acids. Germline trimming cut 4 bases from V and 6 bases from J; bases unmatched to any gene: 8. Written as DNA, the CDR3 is TGTGCCAGCAGCTCGTTGCAGGGGGCGCTCAATGAGCAGTTCTTC. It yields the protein CASSSLQGALNEQFF.

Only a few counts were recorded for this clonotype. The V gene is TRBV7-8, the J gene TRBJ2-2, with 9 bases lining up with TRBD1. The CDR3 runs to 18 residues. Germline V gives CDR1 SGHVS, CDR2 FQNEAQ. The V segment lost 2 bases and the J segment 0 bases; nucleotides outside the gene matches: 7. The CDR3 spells CASSLSPGQGANTGELFF. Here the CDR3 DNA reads TGTGCCAGCAGCTTATCTCCGGGACAGGGCGCGAACACCGGGGAGCTGTTTTTT. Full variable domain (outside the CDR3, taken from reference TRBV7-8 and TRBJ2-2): GAGVSQSPRYKVAKRGQDVALRCDPISGHVSLFWYQQALGQGPEFLTYFQNEAQLDKSGLPSDRFFAERPEGSVSTLKIQRTQQEDSAVYLCASSLSPGQGANTGELFFGEGSRLTVL.

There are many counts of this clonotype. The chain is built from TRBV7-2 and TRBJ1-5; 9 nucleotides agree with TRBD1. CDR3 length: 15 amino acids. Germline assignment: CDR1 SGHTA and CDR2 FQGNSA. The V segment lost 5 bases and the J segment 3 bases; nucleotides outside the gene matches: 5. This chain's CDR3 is CASSRDRGYNQPQHF. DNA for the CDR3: TGTGCCAGCAGCCGTGACAGGGGGTACAATCAGCCCCAGCATTTT.

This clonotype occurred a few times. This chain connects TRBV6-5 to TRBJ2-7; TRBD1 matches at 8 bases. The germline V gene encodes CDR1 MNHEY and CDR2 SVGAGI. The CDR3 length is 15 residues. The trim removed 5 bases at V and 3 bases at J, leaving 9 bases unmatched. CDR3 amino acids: CASSHGTGEYYEQYF. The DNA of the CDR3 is TGTGCCAGCAGTCACGGGACAGGAGAATACTACGAGCAGTACTTC.